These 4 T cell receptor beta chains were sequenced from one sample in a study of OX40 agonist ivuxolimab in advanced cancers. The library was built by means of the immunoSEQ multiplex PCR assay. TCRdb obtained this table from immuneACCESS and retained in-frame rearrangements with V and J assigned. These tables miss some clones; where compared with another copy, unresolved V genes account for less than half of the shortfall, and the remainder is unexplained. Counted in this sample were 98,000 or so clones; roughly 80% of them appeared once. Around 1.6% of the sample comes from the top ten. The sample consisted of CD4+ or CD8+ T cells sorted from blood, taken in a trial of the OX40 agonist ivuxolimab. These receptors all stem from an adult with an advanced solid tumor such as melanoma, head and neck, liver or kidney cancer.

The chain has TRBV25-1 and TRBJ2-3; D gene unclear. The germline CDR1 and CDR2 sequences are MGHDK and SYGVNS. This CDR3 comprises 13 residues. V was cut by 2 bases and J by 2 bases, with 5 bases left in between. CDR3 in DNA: TGTGCCAGCAGTGAAGGTTTCACAGATACGCAGTATTTT. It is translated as CASSEGFTDTQYF.

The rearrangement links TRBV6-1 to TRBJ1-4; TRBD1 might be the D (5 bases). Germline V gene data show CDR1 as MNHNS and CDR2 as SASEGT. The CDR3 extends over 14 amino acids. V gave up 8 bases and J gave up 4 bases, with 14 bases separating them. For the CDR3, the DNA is TGTGCCAGCTCAGGGTCCGTTCGTAATGAAAAACTGTTTTTT. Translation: CASSGSVRNEKLFF.

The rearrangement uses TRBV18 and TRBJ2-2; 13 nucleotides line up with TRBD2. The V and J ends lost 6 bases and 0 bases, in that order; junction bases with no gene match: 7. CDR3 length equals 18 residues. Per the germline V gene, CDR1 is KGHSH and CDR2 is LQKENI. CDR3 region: CASSPRTSGSSNTGELFF. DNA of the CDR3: TGTGCCAGCTCGCCTAGGACTAGCGGGAGTTCGAACACCGGGGAGCTGTTTTTT. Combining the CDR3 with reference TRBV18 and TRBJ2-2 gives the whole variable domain NAGVMQNPRHLVRRRGQEARLRCSPMKGHSHVYWYRQLPEEGLKFMVYLQKENIIDESGMPKERFSAEFPKEGPSILRIQQVVRGDSAAYFCASSPRTSGSSNTGELFFGEGSRLTVL.

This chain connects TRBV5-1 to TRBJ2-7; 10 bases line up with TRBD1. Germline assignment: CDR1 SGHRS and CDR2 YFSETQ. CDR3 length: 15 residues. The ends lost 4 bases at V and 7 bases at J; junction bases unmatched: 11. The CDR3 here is CASSRSGTGVGEQYF. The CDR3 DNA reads TGCGCCAGCAGCAGATCGGGGACAGGGGTCGGGGAGCAGTACTTC.